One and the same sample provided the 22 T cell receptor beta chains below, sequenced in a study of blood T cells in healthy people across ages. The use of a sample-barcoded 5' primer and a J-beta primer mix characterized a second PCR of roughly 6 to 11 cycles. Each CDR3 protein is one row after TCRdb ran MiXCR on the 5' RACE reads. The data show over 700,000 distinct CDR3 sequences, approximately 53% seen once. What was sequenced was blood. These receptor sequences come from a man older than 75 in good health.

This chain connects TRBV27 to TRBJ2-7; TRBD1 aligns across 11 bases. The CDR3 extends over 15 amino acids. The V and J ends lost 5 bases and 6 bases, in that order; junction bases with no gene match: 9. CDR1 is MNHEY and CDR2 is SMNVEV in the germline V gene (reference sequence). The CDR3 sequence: CASSAPGTGGGEQYF. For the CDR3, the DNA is TGTGCCAGCAGTGCCCCTGGGACAGGGGGAGGCGAGCAGTACTTC.

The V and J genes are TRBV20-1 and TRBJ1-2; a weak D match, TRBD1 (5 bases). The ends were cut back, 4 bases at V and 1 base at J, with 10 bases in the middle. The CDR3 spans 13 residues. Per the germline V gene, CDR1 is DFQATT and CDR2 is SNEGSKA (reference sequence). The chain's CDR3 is CSAKDNYNYGYTF. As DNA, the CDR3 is TGCAGTGCTAAGGACAACTATAACTATGGCTACACCTTC.

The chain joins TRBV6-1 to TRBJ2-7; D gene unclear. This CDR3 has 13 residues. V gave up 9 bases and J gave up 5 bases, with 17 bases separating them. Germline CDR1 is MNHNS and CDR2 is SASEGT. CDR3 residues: CASRVWGGDEQYF. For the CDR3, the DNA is TGTGCCAGTAGAGTTTGGGGTGGCGACGAGCAGTACTTC.

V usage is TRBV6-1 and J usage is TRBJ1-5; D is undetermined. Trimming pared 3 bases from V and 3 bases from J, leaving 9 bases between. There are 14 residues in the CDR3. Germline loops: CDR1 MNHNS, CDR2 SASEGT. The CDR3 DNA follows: TGTGCCAGCAGTGATAAGGCCTACAATCAGCCCCAGCATTTT. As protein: CASSDKAYNQPQHF.

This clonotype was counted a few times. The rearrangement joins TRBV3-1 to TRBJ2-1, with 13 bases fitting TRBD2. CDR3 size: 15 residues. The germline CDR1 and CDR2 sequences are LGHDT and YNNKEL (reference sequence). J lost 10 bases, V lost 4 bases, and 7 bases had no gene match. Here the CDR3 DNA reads TGTGCCAGCAGCCTTACTAGCGGGAGGGCCCAAGAGCAGTTCTTC. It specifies CASSLTSGRAQEQFF.

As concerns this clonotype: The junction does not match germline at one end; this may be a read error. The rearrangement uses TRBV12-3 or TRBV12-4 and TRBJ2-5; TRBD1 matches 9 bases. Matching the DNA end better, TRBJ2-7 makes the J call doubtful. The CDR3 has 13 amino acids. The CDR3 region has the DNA TGTGCCGGCAGGGGACAGGGATTCCACGAGCAGTACTTC. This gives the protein CAGRGQGFHEQYF.

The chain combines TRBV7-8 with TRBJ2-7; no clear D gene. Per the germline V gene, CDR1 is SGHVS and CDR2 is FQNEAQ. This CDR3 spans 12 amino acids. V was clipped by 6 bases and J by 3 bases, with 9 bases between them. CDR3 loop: CASRGRRYEQYF. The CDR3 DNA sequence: TGTGCCAGCAGAGGTAGGCGCTACGAGCAGTACTTC.

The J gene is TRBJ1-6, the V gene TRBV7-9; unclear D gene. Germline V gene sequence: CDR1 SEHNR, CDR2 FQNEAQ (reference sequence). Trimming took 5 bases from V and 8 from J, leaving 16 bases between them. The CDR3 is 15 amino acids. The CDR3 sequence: CASSPLGNQDSPLHF. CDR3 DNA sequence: TGTGCCAGCAGCCCACTGGGTAATCAGGATTCACCCCTCCACTTT.

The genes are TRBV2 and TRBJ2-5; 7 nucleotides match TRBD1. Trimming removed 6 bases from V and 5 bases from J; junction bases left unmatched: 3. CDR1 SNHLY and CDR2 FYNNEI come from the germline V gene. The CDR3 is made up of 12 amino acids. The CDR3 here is CASRGQTETQYF. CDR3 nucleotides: TGTGCCAGCAGGGGACAGACTGAGACCCAGTACTTC.

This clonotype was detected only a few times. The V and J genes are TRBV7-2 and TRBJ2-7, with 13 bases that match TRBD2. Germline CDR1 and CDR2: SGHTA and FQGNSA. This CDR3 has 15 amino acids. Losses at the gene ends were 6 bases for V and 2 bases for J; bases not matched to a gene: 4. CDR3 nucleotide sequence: TGTGCCAGCAGACAGGGACTAGCGGGACCCTACGAGCAGTACTTC. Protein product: CASRQGLAGPYEQYF. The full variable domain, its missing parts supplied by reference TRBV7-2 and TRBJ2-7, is GAGVSQSPSNKVTEKGKDVELRCDPISGHTALYWYRQSLGQGLEFLIYFQGNSAPDKSGLPSDRFSAERTGGSVSTLTIQRTQQEDSAVYLCASRQGLAGPYEQYFGPGTRLTVT.

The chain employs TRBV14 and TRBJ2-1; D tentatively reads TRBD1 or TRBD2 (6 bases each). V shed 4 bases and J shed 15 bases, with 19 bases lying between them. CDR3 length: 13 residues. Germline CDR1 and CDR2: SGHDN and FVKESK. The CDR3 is CASSLGRMGGRFF. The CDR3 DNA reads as TGTGCCAGCAGCCTGGGGAGGATGGGGGGCCGGTTCTTC.

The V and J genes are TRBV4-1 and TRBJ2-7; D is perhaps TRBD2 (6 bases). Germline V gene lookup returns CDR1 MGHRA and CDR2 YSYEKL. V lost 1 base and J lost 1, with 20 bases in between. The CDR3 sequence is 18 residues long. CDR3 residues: CASSQVGGVAVFSYEQYF. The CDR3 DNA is TGCGCCAGCAGCCAAGTGGGGGGTGTAGCGGTTTTTTCCTACGAGCAGTACTTC.

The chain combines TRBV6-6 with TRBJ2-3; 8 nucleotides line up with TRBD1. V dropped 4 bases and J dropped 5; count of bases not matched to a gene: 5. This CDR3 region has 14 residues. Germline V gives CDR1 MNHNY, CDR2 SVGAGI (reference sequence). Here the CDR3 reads CASSFGQGVDTQYF. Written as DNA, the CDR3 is TGTGCCAGCAGTTTCGGACAGGGTGTAGATACGCAGTATTTT.

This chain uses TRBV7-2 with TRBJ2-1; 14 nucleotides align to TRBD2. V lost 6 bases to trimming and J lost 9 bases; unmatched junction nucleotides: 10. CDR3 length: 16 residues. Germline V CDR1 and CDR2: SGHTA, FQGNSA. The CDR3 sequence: CASSPKTSGRAGEQFF. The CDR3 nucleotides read TGTGCCAGCAGTCCTAAGACTAGCGGGAGGGCCGGTGAGCAGTTCTTC.

CDR3 sequence: CSARRAPGPVETQYF. The CDR3 DNA is TGCAGCGCCCGAAGGGCCCCGGGGCCCGTAGAGACCCAGTACTTC. The chain combines TRBV29-1 with TRBJ2-5; D is perhaps TRBD1 or TRBD2 (5 bases each). Germline V CDR1 and CDR2: SQVTM, ANQGSEA. The V gene lost 7 bases and the J gene lost 4 bases, with 22 bases spanning the gap. The CDR3 is 15 residues long. Looking up the rest from reference TRBV29-1 and TRBJ2-5 gives the full variable domain: SAVISQKPSRDICQRGTSLTIQCQVDSQVTMMFWYRQQPGQSLTLIATANQGSEATYESGFVIDKFPISRPNLTFSTLTVSNMSPEDSSIYLCSARRAPGPVETQYFGPGTRLLVL.

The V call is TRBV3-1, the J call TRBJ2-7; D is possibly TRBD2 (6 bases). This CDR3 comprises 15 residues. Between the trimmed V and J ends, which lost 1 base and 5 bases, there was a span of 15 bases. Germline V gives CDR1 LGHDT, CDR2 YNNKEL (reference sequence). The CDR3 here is CASSQVGRLLNEQYF. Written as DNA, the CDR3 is TGTGCCAGCAGCCAAGTCGGGAGATTGTTAAACGAGCAGTACTTC.

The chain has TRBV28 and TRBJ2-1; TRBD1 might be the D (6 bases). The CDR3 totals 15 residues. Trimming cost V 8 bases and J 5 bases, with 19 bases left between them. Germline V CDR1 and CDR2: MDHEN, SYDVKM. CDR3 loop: CASGSGAFGHNEQFF. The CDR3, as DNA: TGTGCCAGCGGGTCAGGGGCCTTCGGACACAATGAGCAGTTCTTC.

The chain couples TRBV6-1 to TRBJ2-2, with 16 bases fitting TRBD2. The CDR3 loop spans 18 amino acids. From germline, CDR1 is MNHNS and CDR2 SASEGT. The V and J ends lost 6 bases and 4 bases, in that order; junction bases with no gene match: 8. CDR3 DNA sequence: TGTGCCAGCAGCAACAGGGGACTAGCGGGAGGGAGCACCGGGGAGCTGTTTTTT. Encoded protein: CASSNRGLAGGSTGELFF.

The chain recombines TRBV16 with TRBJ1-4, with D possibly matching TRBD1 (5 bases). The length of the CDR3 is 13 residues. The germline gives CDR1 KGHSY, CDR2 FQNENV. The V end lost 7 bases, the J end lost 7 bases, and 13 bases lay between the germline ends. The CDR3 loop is CASTRSGAEKLFF. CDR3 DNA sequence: TGTGCCAGCACCAGATCTGGGGCTGAAAAACTGTTTTTT.

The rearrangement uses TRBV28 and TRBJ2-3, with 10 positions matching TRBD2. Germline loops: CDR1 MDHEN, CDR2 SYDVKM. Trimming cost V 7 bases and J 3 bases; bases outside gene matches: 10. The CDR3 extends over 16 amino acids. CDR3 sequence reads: CASKASGRFVTDTQYF. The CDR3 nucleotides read TGTGCCAGCAAAGCTAGCGGGAGATTTGTTACAGATACGCAGTATTTT.

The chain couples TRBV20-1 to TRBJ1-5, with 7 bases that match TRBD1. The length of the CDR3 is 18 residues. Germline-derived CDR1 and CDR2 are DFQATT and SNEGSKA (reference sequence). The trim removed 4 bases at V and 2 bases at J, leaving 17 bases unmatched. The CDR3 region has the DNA TGCAGTGCTACCGACTCCGGGACAGCCGTCTCGGGCAATCAGCCCCAGCATTTT. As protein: CSATDSGTAVSGNQPQHF.

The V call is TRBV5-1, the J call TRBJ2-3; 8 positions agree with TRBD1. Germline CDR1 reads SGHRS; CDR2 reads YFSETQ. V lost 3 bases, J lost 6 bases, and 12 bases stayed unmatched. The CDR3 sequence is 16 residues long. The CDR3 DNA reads TGCGCCAGCAGCTCCGCGGCAGGGGGCATCGGTGATACGCAGTATTTT. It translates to CASSSAAGGIGDTQYF.